The next 21 T cell receptor beta chains were all read from a single sample in a study of cytomegalovirus exposure and HLA in healthy donors. Amplification used 60 Vbeta primers and 13 Jbeta primers. The assay was immunoSEQ multiplex PCR, and TCRdb's table has in-frame clones only and misses some. Here the sample spans about 140,000 clones, about 70% being singletons. The sequenced sample was PBMCs. The receptors come from a man aged 25 to 45 in good health and CMV-seropositive.

V usage is TRBV7-9 and J usage is TRBJ1-2; 10 bases line up with TRBD1. CDR3 length: 15 residues. The V gene end was trimmed by 4 bases and the J gene end by 7 bases; junction bases not matched to a gene: 9. Germline CDR1 reads SEHNR; CDR2 reads FQNEAQ (reference sequence). CDR3 DNA: TGTGCCAGCAGCTCTTGGGACAGGGGATCGTCTGGCTACACCTTC. Translating gives CASSSWDRGSSGYTF.

The chain has TRBV27 and TRBJ2-6, with TRBD2 as a possible D gene (5 bases). V lost 6 bases, J lost 2 bases, and 11 bases lay in between. The CDR3 has 15 amino acids. Germline loops: CDR1 MNHEY, CDR2 SMNVEV (reference sequence). CDR3 DNA sequence: TGTGCCAGCAGCGAAAGGGAGCCTGGGGCCAACGTCCTGACTTTC. It encodes CASSEREPGANVLTF.

The J gene is TRBJ2-1, the V gene TRBV10-3; a weak D match, TRBD1 (6 bases). The V gene lost 8 bases and the J gene lost 5 bases, with 19 bases spanning the gap. Germline CDR1 is ENHRY and CDR2 is SYGVKD. This CDR3 is built from 15 residues. The CDR3 loop reads CAIARARTEDNEQFF. The CDR3 DNA follows: TGTGCCATCGCCAGAGCACGGACAGAGGACAATGAGCAGTTCTTC.

The chain has TRBV28 and TRBJ1-4, with 7 bases that match TRBD1. Per germline, CDR1 MDHEN and CDR2 SYDVKM. V lost 4 bases, J lost 8 bases, and 7 bases stayed unmatched. The CDR3 sequence is 14 residues long. CDR3: CASSYDRVGEKLFF. The CDR3 DNA is TGTGCCAGCAGTTACGACAGGGTAGGGGAAAAACTGTTTTTT.

This chain joins TRBV4-1 and TRBJ2-5; perhaps TRBD1 as D (6 bases). The CDR3 runs 14 residues. V was cut by 4 bases and J by 5 bases, with 14 bases left in between. Germline V gives CDR1 MGHRA, CDR2 YSYEKL. The CDR3 nucleotides are TGCGCCAGCAGCCCGACTTTGAGGGGGGAGACCCAGTACTTC. Its translation is CASSPTLRGETQYF.

In its sample, this clone was seen a few times. This rearrangement joins TRBV2 to TRBJ1-5; D is unclear. V dropped 4 bases and J dropped 4 bases, with 11 bases sitting between them. The CDR3 is 14 amino acids. CDR1 and CDR2 (germline): SNHLY, FYNNEI. The CDR3 region is CASSGQTNNQPQHF. The CDR3 DNA is TGTGCCAGCAGTGGTCAGACAAATAATCAGCCCCAGCATTTT.

CDR3 nucleotide sequence: TGTGCCAGCAGCGGGACAGGGGGCATTTCAGGCGAAAAACTGTTTTTT. Translating gives CASSGTGGISGEKLFF. The chain combines TRBV28 with TRBJ1-4, with 12 nucleotides matching TRBD1. CDR3 length: 16 amino acids. Germline V gene lookup returns CDR1 MDHEN and CDR2 SYDVKM. V was pared by 6 bases and J by 8 bases, with 10 bases of the junction left unmatched.

The V call is TRBV30, the J call TRBJ1-4; the match to TRBD1 covers 7 bases. V lost 3 bases and J lost 8; bases outside the gene matches: 6. There are 13 residues in the CDR3. In germline, CDR1 is GTSNPN, CDR2 SVGIG (reference sequence). The CDR3 here is CAWSPGGREKLFF. The CDR3 DNA follows: TGTGCCTGGAGCCCAGGGGGTCGGGAAAAACTGTTTTTT.

The V call is TRBV5-1, the J call TRBJ2-2, with D tentatively TRBD1 (5 bases). The V end was cut by 6 bases, the J end by 0 bases, with 12 bases between. The germline V gene has CDR1 SGHRS and CDR2 YFSETQ. CDR3 length equals 15 residues. Written as DNA, the CDR3 is TGCGCCAGCACATCAGGGCCAACGAACACCGGGGAGCTGTTTTTT. It codes for CASTSGPTNTGELFF. Variable domain in full (rest from reference TRBV5-1 and TRBJ2-2): KAGVTQTPRYLIKTRGQQVTLSCSPISGHRSVSWYQQTPGQGLQFLFEYFSETQRNKGNFPGRFSGRQFSNSRSEMNVSTLELGDSALYLCASTSGPTNTGELFFGEGSRLTVL.

The chain is built from TRBV19 and TRBJ2-5, with TRBD2 matching over 11 bases. The V gene end was trimmed by 5 bases and the J gene end by 5 bases; junction bases not matched to a gene: 16. CDR3 length equals 18 residues. The germline V gene encodes CDR1 LNHDA and CDR2 SQIVND (reference sequence). This chain's CDR3 is CASSFGKGSGRVSETQYF. CDR3 in DNA: TGTGCCAGTAGTTTTGGGAAAGGTAGCGGGAGGGTTTCGGAGACCCAGTACTTC.

The chain is built from TRBV6-4 and TRBJ2-3, with 10 nucleotides matching TRBD2. The V gene end was trimmed by 5 bases and the J gene end by 8 bases; junction bases not matched to a gene: 4. The length of the CDR3 is 13 residues. Germline V gene lookup returns CDR1 MRHNA and CDR2 SNTAGT. The CDR3, as DNA: TGTGCCAGCAGTTTTGAGCGGGAGGGTACGCAGTATTTT. Translating it yields CASSFEREGTQYF.

This clone was counted between two and nine times. The genes are TRBV6-5 and TRBJ2-7; 7 positions match TRBD1. The CDR3 has 16 residues. CDR1 MNHEY and CDR2 SVGAGI come from the germline V gene. V shed 2 bases, J shed 0 bases, and the junction held 7 bases outside the gene matches. The CDR3: CASSYLRPGGSYEQYF. CDR3 coding DNA: TGTGCCAGCAGTTACCTTAGGCCAGGGGGCTCCTACGAGCAGTACTTC.

The genes are TRBV11-3 and TRBJ2-5; the D is unclear. V lost 1 base and J lost 2, with 5 bases in between. The CDR3 contains 13 residues. Germline loops: CDR1 SGHNT, CDR2 YENEEA. The CDR3 here is CASSLVDQETQYF. As DNA, the CDR3 is TGTGCCAGCAGCTTAGTAGATCAAGAGACCCAGTACTTC.

CDR3 nucleotides: TGTGCCTGGAGTCCTGGGCCCTATCGAAACTATGGCTACACCTTC. Its protein is CAWSPGPYRNYGYTF. V gene TRBV30 combines with J gene TRBJ1-2; D is ambiguous. The germline V and J ends were trimmed by 2 bases and 2 bases, with 15 bases remaining between them. The CDR3 is 15 residues long. Germline CDR1 reads GTSNPN; CDR2 reads SVGIG (reference sequence). The complete variable domain, with remaining parts taken from reference TRBV30 and TRBJ1-2, reads SQTIHQWPATLVQPVGSPLSLECTVEGTSNPNLYWYRQAAGRGLQLLFYSVGIGQISSEVPQNLSASRPQDRQFILSSKKLLLSDSGFYLCAWSPGPYRNYGYTFGSGTRLTVV.

The chain couples TRBV15 to TRBJ1-5; D is undetermined. Trimming pared 0 bases from V and 2 bases from J, leaving 8 bases between. Germline CDR1 reads LNHNV; CDR2 reads YYDKDF (reference sequence). The CDR3 consists of 15 residues. This CDR3 is CATSRDPQGNQPQHF. CDR3 bases: TGTGCCACCAGCAGAGATCCCCAGGGCAATCAGCCCCAGCATTTT.

V usage is TRBV18 and J usage is TRBJ1-1; possible D gene TRBD1, 6 bases. Trimming pared 3 bases from V and 5 bases from J, leaving 16 bases between. CDR1 and CDR2 from the germline V gene are KGHSH and LQKENI. The CDR3 has 15 residues. The DNA of the CDR3 is TGTGCCAGCTCACCCGGAGAGGGGGTAGAGACTGAAGCTTTCTTT. This sequence encodes CASSPGEGVETEAFF.

This clone was counted once. The genes are TRBV5-4 and TRBJ2-1; TRBD2 might be the D (5 bases). Germline V gene sequence: CDR1 SGHNT, CDR2 YYREEE (reference sequence). CDR3 length: 14 amino acids. V lost 2 bases to trimming and J lost 1 base, with 7 bases between them. CDR3 amino acids: CASSLPGSYNEQFF. Here the CDR3 DNA reads TGTGCCAGCAGCTTACCGGGATCCTACAATGAGCAGTTCTTC.

As regards this clone: Sequence at one end of the junction differs from germline and may be a read error. This chain joins TRBV7-9 and TRBJ1-5; possible D gene TRBD1, 5 bases. This CDR3 spans 14 amino acids. Germline-derived CDR1 and CDR2 are SEHNR and FQNEAQ (reference sequence). The CDR3 region is CASSGVGGSQHQHF. For the CDR3, the DNA is TGTGCCAGCAGCGGGGTGGGGGGTTCTCAGCACCAGCATTTT.

The chain couples TRBV19 to TRBJ2-7; TRBD1 is a possible D gene (7 bases). CDR3 length equals 15 residues. Germline CDR1 reads LNHDA; CDR2 reads SQIVND (reference sequence). V was pared by 9 bases and J by 1 base, with 19 bases between. The CDR3 spells CASAGTAGASYEQYF. CDR3 DNA: TGTGCCAGCGCGGGGACAGCCGGGGCTTCCTACGAGCAGTACTTC.

V and J are TRBV7-2 and TRBJ2-3; 9 positions match TRBD2. The CDR3 has 15 residues. Trimming cost V 5 bases and J 0 bases; bases outside gene matches: 3. Germline V CDR1 and CDR2: SGHTA, FQGNSA. CDR3 in DNA: TGTGCCAGCAGCCCCACTAGCGGGAGCACAGATACGCAGTATTTT. Translating gives CASSPTSGSTDTQYF. Looking up the rest from reference TRBV7-2 and TRBJ2-3 gives the full variable domain: GAGVSQSPSNKVTEKGKDVELRCDPISGHTALYWYRQSLGQGLEFLIYFQGNSAPDKSGLPSDRFSAERTGGSVSTLTIQRTQQEDSAVYLCASSPTSGSTDTQYFGPGTRLTVL.

This clone was counted a few times. The chain has TRBV2 and TRBJ2-3; no reliable D call. CDR1 SNHLY and CDR2 FYNNEI come from the germline V gene. Trimming took 4 bases from V and 10 from J, leaving 9 bases between them. This CDR3 region has 11 residues. The CDR3 region has the DNA TGTGCCAGCAGTGTAGATTTCGCGCAGTATTTT. It encodes CASSVDFAQYF.